One and the same sample provided the 18 T cell receptor beta chains below, sequenced in a study of regulatory T cells in long-lasting Graves disease. Researchers made TCR beta libraries by using iRepertoire HTBI primers and running Arm-PCR on CDR3 regions. TCRdb analysed the multiplex PCR reads with MiXCR anew, one entry per CDR3 protein. Of 400,000 to 500,000 distinct CDR3 sequences in the sample, around 20% were seen once. This sample's time point: persistent/refractory GD, antithyroid drugs over 5 years with positive TRAb. The TCR library used RNA extracted from PBMCs. The material was peripheral blood mononuclear cells (PBMCs), obtained when the disease was refractory, from a patient treated with antithyroid drugs. The receptors were gathered from a female donor with Graves disease.

The chain has TRBV29-1 and TRBJ2-2; D perhaps matches TRBD2 (6 bases). V was pared by 6 bases and J by 7 bases, with 9 bases between. Germline lookup yields CDR1 SQVTM and CDR2 ANQGSEA. This CDR3 has 11 amino acids. In DNA, the CDR3 is TGCAGCGTCCGCGGGGTCGGGGAGCTGTTTTTT. Protein product: CSVRGVGELFF.

In its sample, this clonotype was seen many times. The V and J genes are TRBV7-9 and TRBJ1-5; 8 bases line up with TRBD1. The trim removed 1 base at V and 6 bases at J, leaving 8 bases unmatched. CDR1 is SEHNR, CDR2 FQNEAQ, per germline (reference sequence). This CDR3 is built from 16 residues. CDR3 nucleotides: TGTGCCAGCAGCTTAGGGACAGGGCCGAGGGGTCAGCCCCAGCATTTT. Its protein product is CASSLGTGPRGQPQHF.

The table lists this clonotype with a few counts. V is TRBV7-6 and J is TRBJ1-1; tentative D call: TRBD1 (5 bases). The ends were cut back, 1 base at V and 4 bases at J, with 13 bases in the middle. There are 15 residues in the CDR3. The V gene's germline CDR1 is SGHVS and CDR2 FNYEAQ. The CDR3 nucleotides read TGTGCCAGCAGCTTAGATGGGGGTAGGGGCACTGAAGCTTTCTTT. Translating gives CASSLDGGRGTEAFF.

This clonotype has a handful of counts. The chain carries TRBV5-4 and TRBJ2-3, with D perhaps TRBD2 (7 bases). The V and J ends lost 5 bases and 1 base respectively, with 11 bases between them. Germline V gives CDR1 SGHNT, CDR2 YYREEE (reference sequence). CDR3 length: 14 residues. DNA for the CDR3: TGTGCCAGCAGGAGGGAGGGGGGCACAGATACGCAGTATTTT. Protein product: CASRREGGTDTQYF.

The CDR3 nucleotides are TGTGCCTGGAGTGGACAGAGAAACATTCAGTACTTC. Its translation is CAWSGQRNIQYF. The genes are TRBV30 and TRBJ2-4; tentative D call: TRBD1 (5 bases). Germline V gene sequence: CDR1 GTSNPN, CDR2 SVGIG (reference sequence). Trimming stripped 1 base from V and 6 bases from J, with 7 bases between. The CDR3 has 12 residues.

There are many counts of this clonotype. V and J are TRBV28 and TRBJ1-1; TRBD1 is a possible D gene (6 bases). Trimming cost V 6 bases and J 5 bases, with 19 bases left between them. The CDR3 totals 15 residues. Germline CDR1 MDHEN, CDR2 SYDVKM. The CDR3 sequence is CASRPARGSVTEAFF. Written as DNA, the CDR3 is TGTGCCAGCAGACCGGCTAGGGGGTCAGTAACTGAAGCTTTCTTT.

V usage is TRBV25-1 and J usage is TRBJ1-2, with 8 bases fitting TRBD1. After removal of 7 bases from V and 3 bases from J, the junction contained 4 bases not matched to a gene. There are 13 residues in the CDR3. Germline CDR1 and CDR2: MGHDK and SYGVNS. DNA for the CDR3: TGTGCCAGCAAACAGACAGGGGACTATGGCTACACCTTC. Translated: CASKQTGDYGYTF.

V usage is TRBV20-1 and J usage is TRBJ2-4; weak D call: TRBD1 (6 bases). The CDR3 contains 13 residues. CDR1 is DFQATT and CDR2 is SNEGSKA in the germline V gene (reference sequence). The ends were cut back, 6 bases at V and 8 bases at J, with 17 bases in the middle. The CDR3 sequence is CSASPPAGDIQYF. Here the CDR3 DNA reads TGCAGTGCCTCACCTCCGGCAGGGGACATTCAGTACTTC.

This clonotype occurred many times. This sequence joins TRBV6-2 or TRBV6-3 and TRBJ2-7, with D perhaps TRBD1 or TRBD2 (5 bases each). Germline V gene lookup returns CDR1 MNHEY and CDR2 SVGEGT. With 4 bases removed from V and 1 base from J, the gap between germline ends came to 11 bases. The CDR3 runs 14 residues. CDR3 amino acids: CASSFRDGSYEQYF. CDR3 DNA: TGTGCCAGCAGTTTCCGGGACGGTTCCTACGAGCAGTACTTC.

This clonotype was seen more than once but under ten times. The CDR3 reads CSALDPGASYEQYF. The CDR3 DNA follows: TGCAGCGCCCTAGACCCGGGTGCCTCCTACGAGCAGTACTTC. V and J are TRBV29-1 and TRBJ2-7; unclear D gene. In germline, CDR1 is SQVTM, CDR2 ANQGSEA. Between the trimmed V and J ends, which lost 7 bases and 0 bases, there was a span of 16 bases. The CDR3 has 14 amino acids.

The chain couples TRBV2 to TRBJ2-3; no reliable D call. This CDR3 is 12 amino acids long. The V end lost 3 bases, the J end lost 8 bases, and 9 bases lay between the germline ends. CDR1 and CDR2 from the germline V gene are SNHLY and FYNNEI. Here the CDR3 DNA reads TGTGCCAGCAGTGATCCCGTAGGTACGCAGTATTTT. It encodes CASSDPVGTQYF.

V is TRBV7-9 and J is TRBJ2-7; D may be TRBD1 (6 bases). CDR1 and CDR2 from the germline V gene are SEHNR and FQNEAQ (reference sequence). Trimming removed 5 bases from V and 2 bases from J, with 13 bases in between. The CDR3 is made up of 14 amino acids. DNA of the CDR3: TGTGCCAGCAGCCGCCAAGACAGGCCCTACGAGCAGTACTTC. Residues: CASSRQDRPYEQYF.

The chain has TRBV5-1 and TRBJ2-7; TRBD2 matches 12 bases. The V and J ends lost 5 bases and 2 bases, in that order; junction bases with no gene match: 11. Germline CDR1 and CDR2: SGHRS and YFSETQ. The CDR3 is made up of 17 amino acids. The CDR3 loop reads CASSQTRTSGKPYEQYF. CDR3 nucleotide sequence: TGCGCCAGCAGTCAAACTCGGACTAGCGGGAAACCCTACGAGCAGTACTTC.

This CDR3 is CASSYPWRGTTEAFF. CDR3 in DNA: TGTGCCAGCAGTTACCCGTGGAGGGGGACGACTGAAGCTTTCTTT. The rearrangement joins TRBV6-5 to TRBJ1-1; maybe TRBD1 (6 bases). Deletions cut 2 bases from V and 5 bases from J, with 15 bases between. Germline V gives CDR1 MNHEY, CDR2 SVGAGI. The CDR3 length is 15 residues.

The chain joins TRBV10-3 to TRBJ1-1; TRBD1 aligns across 10 bases. J lost 4 bases, V lost 3 bases, and 2 bases had no gene match. The CDR3 is 14 amino acids. Germline-derived CDR1 and CDR2 are ENHRY and SYGVKD. Written as DNA, the CDR3 is TGTGCCATCAGTGACGGACAGGGGGTCACTGAAGCTTTCTTT. Its translation: CAISDGQGVTEAFF.

This chain links TRBV5-1 with TRBJ2-7, with unresolved D. CDR1 and CDR2 (germline): SGHRS, YFSETQ. Trimming cost V 0 bases and J 6 bases, with 7 bases left between them. This CDR3 has 12 amino acids. The CDR3 here is CASSLEVGEQYF. CDR3 coding DNA: TGCGCCAGCAGCTTGGAGGTGGGCGAGCAGTACTTC.

This clonotype was counted many times. This chain uses TRBV7-8 with TRBJ1-4; 7 positions agree with TRBD1. Germline V gives CDR1 SGHVS, CDR2 FQNEAQ. CDR3 size: 14 residues. V lost 5 bases, J lost 2 bases, and 2 bases stayed unmatched. CDR3 DNA: TGTGCCAGCAGCAGAGGGGGCACTAATGAAAAACTGTTTTTT. This sequence encodes CASSRGGTNEKLFF.

This clonotype has at least ten counts. The V call is TRBV5-6, the J call TRBJ1-5, with D uncertain. V dropped 2 bases and J dropped 4 bases, with 13 bases sitting between them. CDR1 is SGHDT, CDR2 YYEEEE, per germline. This CDR3 has 15 residues. CDR3 amino acids: CASSFSGSLNQPQHF. The CDR3 DNA sequence: TGTGCCAGCAGCTTTTCTGGTTCCTTGAATCAGCCCCAGCATTTT. Together with reference TRBV5-6 and TRBJ1-5, the CDR3 gives the full variable domain: DAGVTQSPTHLIKTRGQQVTLRCSPKSGHDTVSWYQQALGQGPQFIFQYYEEEERQRGNFPDRFSGHQFPNYSSELNVNALLLGDSALYLCASSFSGSLNQPQHFGDGTRLSIL.